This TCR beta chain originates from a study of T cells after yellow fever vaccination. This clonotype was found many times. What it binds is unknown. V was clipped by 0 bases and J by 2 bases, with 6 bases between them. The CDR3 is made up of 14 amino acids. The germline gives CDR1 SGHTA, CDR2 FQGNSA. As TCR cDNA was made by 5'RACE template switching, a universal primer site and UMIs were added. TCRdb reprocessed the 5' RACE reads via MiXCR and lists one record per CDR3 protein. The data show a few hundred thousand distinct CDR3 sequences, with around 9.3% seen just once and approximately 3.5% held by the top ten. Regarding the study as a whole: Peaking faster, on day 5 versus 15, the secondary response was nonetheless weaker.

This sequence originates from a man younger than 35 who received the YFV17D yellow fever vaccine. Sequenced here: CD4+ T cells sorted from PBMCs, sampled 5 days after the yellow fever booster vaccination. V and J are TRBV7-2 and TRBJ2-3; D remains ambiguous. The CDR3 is CASSLAGNTDTQYF. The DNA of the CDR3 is TGTGCCAGCAGCTTAGCGGGGAACACAGATACGCAGTATTTT.